The sequence of this TCR beta chain was determined in a study of T cell responses to AZD1222 COVID-19 vaccine (dated by TCRdb to the early 2020s). At the level of the whole study: AZD1222 recipients given second doses at about 4 weeks or at about 12 weeks were pooled, since spike-specific TCR depth and breadth were not found to differ between the two schedules. TCR sequencing was performed for 233 trial participants, of whom about 200 were given two doses of AZD1222 and around 26 were given two doses of MenACWY control vaccine. Trial participants were enrolled by age into 18-55, 56-69 and 70-plus year subgroups, with around 140, 26 and 57 TCR-sequenced participants respectively. Summary of the overall study and its limitations: After two AZD1222 doses, both the breadth and the depth of spike-specific TCRs were significantly higher than at day 0 and than in MenACWY recipients. Conclusions about previously exposed vaccinees are limited, since just a handful of AZD1222 recipients were seropositive for SARS-CoV-2 at baseline. Nearly half of unique spike-specific TCRs reportedly recognized epitopes outside regions mutated in the B.1.351 and B.1.1.7 variants. Participants were mostly white British, with more females than males. The authors suggested clonal diversity may have been underestimated. The whole spike protein was spanned by vaccine-associated CD4 TCRs, and dominant responses were seen in regions 160-218 and 743-854. No day 14 peak-response samples were available, so repertoires were characterized only after the peak T cell response. The 56-69-year group was small, and its depth increase did not reach significance, likely because of low power.

The time point tag for this specimen amounts to: baseline before first vaccination. Vaccinee samples were obtained from the UK trials COV001 and COV002, which included a single-blind randomized controlled phase 2/3 trial of AZD1222 (ChAdOx1 nCoV-19) in healthy adults. For TCRbeta chain sequencing, PBMC samples were collected from trial participants at day 0 and at day 28 after the second dose. Compared with germline, V lacks 4 bases and J lacks 7 bases; bases without a gene match: 18. The CDR3 contains 17 residues, cysteine and phenylalanine counted. Kept here is only the CDR3 DNA, which spans 51 bases and is read in frame from base 1. Sequences SGHRS (CDR1) and YFSETQ (CDR2) are obtained from the germline V gene. Of note for this clone: What this receptor recognizes is not known. Base qualities are not provided; no much larger clone lies one nucleotide away.

The CDR3 regions of human TCRbeta chains were analyzed by immunosequencing. The study's own analysis went as follows. TCRs in the repertoires were matched against a reference library of SARS-CoV-2-specific TCRs that had been generated with the MIRA antigen-specificity platform. Breadth was defined as the fraction of unique TCRs that were SARS-CoV-2-associated, and depth was defined as the fraction of total T cells that were SARS-CoV-2-associated. Each spike-specific TCR was assigned to its reactive spike region and to a CD4 or CD8 class using the MIRA data. Log10-transformed breadth and depth values were compared by one-way ANOVA with Sidak's multiple comparisons tests. The immuneACCESS repertoire file appears here via TCRdb, limited to in-frame rearrangements. These files lack a portion of the clones; in checked studies, under half of the deficit traces to unresolved V genes, and the cause of the others is not known. The V and J calls and clone size come from that table; D and trimming were worked out from the DNA. The sample table lists approximately 98,000 clones, 86% of them with a count of one. The ten largest make up around 3.2% of the sample.

The clonotype was recovered from an adult in good health. Rearrangement joined TRBV5-1 to TRBJ2-5; 8 bases in the middle match TRBD2. Sequenced material: peripheral blood, taken on day 0 of AZD1222 vaccination. The CDR3: CASSPSPGLVVSGTQYF. At the DNA level, the sequence is TGCGCCAGCAGCCCCTCTCCGGGACTAGTGGTTTCCGGGACCCAGTACTTC.